A single count supports the clone carrying this T cell receptor (beta chain). Its specificity is not known. Assay: immunoSEQ multiplex PCR; the TCRdb copy retains only in-frame clones and omits some. The sample gives 40,000 to 60,000 clones, approximately 86% of which show up once; 5.5% to 7% is in the top ten. These data come from a study of T cell responses to AZD1222 COVID-19 vaccine. Pooling of second doses given at about 4 or about 12 weeks was done. Findings of the study overall: Dominant CD4 TCR responses targeted spike regions 160-218 and 743-854. Without day 14 samples, only post-peak T cell repertoires were studied.

Trimming left V 0 bases short and J 6 bases short, with 8 bases between. In germline, CDR1 is ENHRY, CDR2 SYGVKD. The CDR3 is 13 amino acids. The sequenced sample was peripheral blood, obtained 28 days after the second AZD1222 dose. The TCR originated in an adult who received the AZD1222 COVID-19 vaccine. The gene calls are TRBV10-3 and TRBJ1-1; D gene uncertain. The CDR3 region is CAISESGFSEAFF. The CDR3 DNA is TGTGCCATCAGTGAGTCCGGGTTTTCTGAAGCTTTCTTT.